The rows below give T cell receptor beta chains drawn from one sample of a study of persistence of HIV-infected CD4 T cells. The assay was immunoSEQ multiplex PCR, and TCRdb's table has in-frame clones only and misses some. The data contain just over 40,000 clones, 78% of them seen just once; the ten biggest clones take up approximately 15%. No cognate antigen is known for these TCRs. Sequences were derived from CD4+ T cells sorted from PBMCs after roughly 20-hour stimulation, sampled from a patient who received antiretroviral therapy. These TCRs come from an adult man with HIV who was CMV-seropositive. The CDR3 runs from the conserved cysteine through the conserved F or W. A D gene is named only where the DNA matches it firmly. A clone size is listed for some rows: how often the clone was seen (once, few, many), or a class if it is expanded.

>TRBJ2-3|TRBV18|NA|NA
CASSPLGQAGTDTQYF
TGTGCCAGCTCACCACTAGGCCAGGCCGGCACAGATACGCAGTATTTT
>TRBJ1-2|TRBV5-4|NA|NA
CASSLVSGENYGYTF
TGTGCCAGCAGCTTGGTCTCGGGGGAGAACTATGGCTACACCTTC
>TRBJ1-1|TRBV6-6|NA|NA
CASRPQAVNTEAFF
TGTGCCAGCAGGCCACAGGCTGTGAACACTGAAGCTTTCTTT
>TRBJ1-4|TRBV14|NA|NA
CASSRMGNLNEKLFF
TGTGCCAGCAGTCGAATGGGGAACCTTAATGAAAAACTGTTTTTT
>TRBJ1-1|TRBV27|NA|TRBD1
CASSPGTGDDTEAFF
TGTGCCAGCAGTCCCGGGACAGGGGATGACACTGAAGCTTTCTTT
>TRBJ2-7|TRBV18|once|NA
CASSPLKGPRGEQYF
TGTGCCAGCTCACCATTGAAGGGCCCTAGAGGAGAGCAGTACTTC
>TRBJ2-1|TRBV19|NA|NA
CASSPRGYNEQFF
TGTGCCAGTAGCCCCAGGGGTTACAATGAGCAGTTCTTC
>TRBJ1-2|TRBV5-8|few|TRBD1
CASSLGDRNYGYTF
TGTGCCAGCAGCTTGGGGGACAGGAACTATGGCTACACCTTC
>TRBJ2-3|TRBV10-1|NA|TRBD2
CASSDQTSGGTDTQYF
TGCGCCAGCAGTGACCAGACTAGCGGGGGTACAGATACGCAGTATTTT
>TRBJ1-2|TRBV5-4|NA|TRBD1
CASSQGQGVNYGYTF
TGTGCCAGCAGTCAGGGACAGGGCGTTAACTATGGCTACACTTTC
>TRBJ2-7|TRBV14|NA|NA
CASSQASGLGEQYF
TGTGCCAGCAGCCAAGCCAGCGGATTGGGGGAGCAGTACTTC
>TRBJ2-7|TRBV6-4|NA|TRBD2
CASSQTLAVRLYEQYF
TGTGCCAGCAGCCAAACCCTAGCGGTAAGACTCTACGAGCAGTACTTC
>TRBJ1-5|TRBV7-8|few|NA
CASSLVVANQPQHF
TGTGCCAGCAGCTTAGTTGTTGCCAATCAGCCCCAGCATTTT
>TRBJ2-7|TRBV4-1|NA|NA
CASSQDLRLSWSYEQYF
TGCGCCAGCAGCCAAGATCTCAGGTTATCTTGGTCCTACGAGCAGTACTTC
>TRBJ2-2|TRBV15|once|NA
CATSPGPGRSNTGELFF
TGTGCCACCAGCCCCGGCCCGGGACGCTCGAACACCGGGGAGCTGTTTTTT
>TRBJ2-1|TRBV5-1|NA|NA
CASSLERAGDEQFF
TGCGCCAGCAGCTTGGAGAGGGCAGGGGATGAGCAGTTCTTC
>TRBJ2-7|TRBV29-1|NA|NA
CSVEGAGGEQYF
TGCAGCGTTGAAGGGGCAGGAGGGGAGCAGTACTTC
>TRBJ2-3|TRBV25-1|medium-sized|NA
CASRGARGRDWADTQYF
TGTGCCAGCAGGGGGGCCCGGGGGAGGGACTGGGCAGATACGCAGTATTTT
>TRBJ1-2|TRBV15|NA|NA
CATSVSAGGYTF
TGTGCCACCAGCGTATCGGCAGGAGGCTACACCTTC
>TRBJ1-5|TRBV6-2/TRBV6-3|NA|NA
CASSRTGSANQPQHF
TGTGCCAGCAGTCGCACAGGGTCCGCCAATCAGCCCCAGCATTTT
>TRBJ1-5|TRBV7-9|NA|TRBD1
CASSQLGTDQPQHF
TGTGCCAGCAGCCAACTAGGGACAGACCAGCCCCAGCATTTT
>TRBJ1-1|TRBV19|NA|NA
CASSKIHDTEAFF
TGTGCCAGTAGTAAGATACACGACACTGAAGCTTTCTTT
>TRBJ2-3|TRBV12-3/TRBV12-4|NA|NA
CASSLDLYTQYF
TGTGCCAGCAGTTTAGACCTTTATACGCAGTATTTT
>TRBJ1-5|TRBV18|once|TRBD1
CASSSGGAGQPQHF
TGTGCCAGCTCATCAGGGGGGGCAGGTCAGCCCCAGCATTTT
>TRBJ2-7|TRBV11-1|NA|NA
CASSHPGVTYEQYF
TGTGCCAGCAGCCACCCTGGGGTCACCTACGAGCAGTACTTC
>TRBJ1-3|TRBV19|medium-sized|NA
CASSIDNAGNTIYF
TGTGCCAGTAGTATAGACAACGCTGGAAACACCATATATTTT
>TRBJ2-7|TRBV3-1/TRBV3-2|NA|NA
CASSQGHYEQYF
TGTGCCAGCAGCCAAGGCCATTACGAGCAGTACTTC
>TRBJ2-7|TRBV3-1/TRBV3-2|NA|NA
CASTSRRYRSYEQYF
TGTGCCAGCACCTCGAGGAGGTACAGGAGTTACGAGCAGTACTTC
>TRBJ2-2|TRBV18|NA|NA
CASSPDSTGELFF
TGTGCCAGCTCACCCGACAGCACCGGGGAGCTGTTTTTT
>TRBJ2-5|TRBV19|NA|NA
CASSISHDRQETQYF
TGTGCCAGTAGTATATCTCACGACAGACAAGAGACCCAGTACTTC
>TRBJ1-1|TRBV14|NA|NA
CASSLRGVTNTEAFF
TGTGCCAGCAGCCTAAGAGGAGTGACGAACACTGAAGCTTTCTTT
>TRBJ1-2|TRBV30|NA|NA
CAWKGFRGNYGYTF
TGTGCCTGGAAGGGTTTCAGGGGCAACTATGGCTACACCTTC
>TRBJ1-5|TRBV5-1|NA|NA
CASSLVQGPNQPQHF
TGCGCCAGCAGCTTGGTACAGGGCCCCAATCAGCCCCAGCATTTT
>TRBJ2-4|TRBV19|NA|NA
CASSMWIGSAKNIQYF
TGTGCCAGTAGTATGTGGATCGGATCAGCCAAAAACATTCAGTACTTC
>TRBJ1-1|TRBV30|NA|NA
CAWSPRGLQGNTEAFF
TGTGCCTGGAGTCCTAGGGGCCTACAGGGGAACACTGAAGCTTTCTTT
>TRBJ1-2|TRBV7-2|NA|NA
CASSLVGGRQGIYGYTF
TGTGCCAGCAGCTTAGTAGGTGGACGGCAGGGAATCTATGGCTACACCTTC
>TRBJ2-6|TRBV6-1|NA|NA
CASSVQGGAAGANVLTF
TGTGCCAGCAGTGTACAGGGAGGGGCTGCTGGGGCCAACGTCCTGACTTTC
>TRBJ1-3|TRBV6-1|few|NA
CASSEVGQGGKSGNTIYF
TGTGCCAGCAGTGAAGTCGGACAAGGAGGGAAATCTGGAAACACCATATATTTT
>TRBJ2-4|TRBV10-3|NA|NA
CAISEGLAKNIQYF
TGTGCCATCAGTGAGGGACTAGCCAAAAACATTCAGTACTTC
>TRBJ2-2|TRBV30|NA|NA
CAWSGLGNTGELFF
TGTGCCTGGAGTGGGCTTGGGAACACCGGGGAGCTGTTTTTT
>TRBJ2-7|TRBV25-1|NA|NA
CASSDPGGGYEQYF
TGTGCCAGCAGTGACCCAGGGGGAGGATACGAGCAGTACTTC
>TRBJ2-7|TRBV6-5|NA|NA
CASKTRAELPEQYF
TGTGCCAGTAAGACCAGGGCGGAGCTGCCCGAGCAGTACTTC
>TRBJ1-3|TRBV29-1|NA|NA
CSVRSGNTIYF
TGCAGCGTCCGCTCTGGAAACACCATATATTTT
>TRBJ1-1|TRBV6-6|NA|NA
CASSLSQGTEAFF
TGTGCCAGCAGTTTGAGCCAGGGGACTGAAGCTTTCTTT
>TRBJ2-2|TRBV9|NA|TRBD1
CASSVAGQVAGELFF
TGTGCCAGCAGCGTAGCGGGACAGGTGGCCGGGGAGCTGTTTTTT
>TRBJ2-7|TRBV7-2|NA|NA
CASSHRRGEQYF
TGTGCCAGCAGCCACCGGCGGGGCGAGCAGTACTTC
>TRBJ1-2|TRBV7-9|NA|TRBD1
CASSHPKGTGINNYGYTF
TGTGCCAGCAGTCACCCCAAGGGGACAGGGATTAATAACTATGGCTACACCTTC
>TRBJ2-1|TRBV12-3/TRBV12-4|NA|NA
CASSAYNEQFF
TGTGCCAGCAGTGCCTACAATGAGCAGTTCTTC
>TRBJ1-2|TRBV20-1|NA|TRBD1
CSAQQGGGYTF
TGCAGTGCTCAACAGGGGGGCGGCTACACCTTC
>TRBJ1-2|TRBV4-3|NA|TRBD1
CASSQGARGGGGSYGYTF
TGCGCCAGCAGCCAAGGGGCGAGGGGAGGGGGCGGTAGCTATGGCTACACCTTC
>TRBJ2-7|TRBV11-2|NA|NA
CASSSRTPTYEQYF
TGTGCCAGCAGCTCCAGGACCCCTACCTACGAGCAGTACTTC
>TRBJ1-6|TRBV30|NA|NA
CAWTGFSYNSPLHF
TGTGCCTGGACAGGGTTCTCCTATAATTCACCCCTCCACTTT
>TRBJ2-5|TRBV10-3|NA|NA
CATGQETQYF
TGTGCCACCGGCCAAGAGACCCAGTACTTC